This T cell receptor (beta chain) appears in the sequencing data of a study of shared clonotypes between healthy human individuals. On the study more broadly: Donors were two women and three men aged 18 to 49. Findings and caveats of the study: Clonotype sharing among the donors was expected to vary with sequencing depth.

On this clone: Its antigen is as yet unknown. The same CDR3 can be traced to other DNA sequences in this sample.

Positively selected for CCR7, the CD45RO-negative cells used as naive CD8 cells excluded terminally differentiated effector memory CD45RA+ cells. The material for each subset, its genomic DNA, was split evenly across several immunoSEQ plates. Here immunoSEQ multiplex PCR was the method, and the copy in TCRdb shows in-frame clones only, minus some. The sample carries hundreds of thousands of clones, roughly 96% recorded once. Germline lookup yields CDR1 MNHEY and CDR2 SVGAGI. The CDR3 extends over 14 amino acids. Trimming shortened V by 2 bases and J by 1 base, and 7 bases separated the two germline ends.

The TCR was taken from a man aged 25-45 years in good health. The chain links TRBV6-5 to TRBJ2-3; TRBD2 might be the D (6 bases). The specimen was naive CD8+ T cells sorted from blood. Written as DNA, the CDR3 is TGTGCCAGCAGTTACCGCGGGGGCACAGATACGCAGTATTTT. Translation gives CASSYRGGTDTQYF.